The clone carrying this TCR beta chain was seen a handful of times. Antigen unknown. This specimen comes from a study of T-cell reconstitution after alpha-beta-depleted transplantation in children. Broader study findings: High day-60 TCRbeta diversity in some patients came from surviving recipient T cells and thymic progenitors. Several hundred expanded graft clones reportedly gave rise to the alpha-beta T cells present about two months after transplant. T-cell numbers and diversity one year post-transplant derived largely from freshly generated T cells.

Germline values: CDR1 MGHDK, CDR2 SYGVNS. The V gene lost 2 bases and the J gene lost 7 bases, with 14 bases spanning the gap. The CDR3 runs 15 residues. Library preparation (for TCRbeta) was performed with unique molecular identifiers. In TCRdb, the PCR reads were re-called with MiXCR into one record per CDR3 protein. Among some 830,000 distinct CDR3 sequences listed, less than 20% were seen once. The receptor's source is a male patient between 10 and 17 years old who had a stem cell transplant for acute lymphoblastic leukemia, so the T cells may come from the graft donor. Sequencing was performed on PBMCs, mostly from graft donor cells, taken 360 days after TCRalphabeta/CD19-depleted stem cell transplant. J is TRBJ2-2 and V is TRBV25-1; weak D call: TRBD1 (6 bases). Written as DNA, the CDR3 is TGTGCCAGCAGTGAAGCCGCAGGGGTCGGCGGGGAGCTGTTTTTT. Its translation: CASSEAAGVGGELFF. Together with reference TRBV25-1 and TRBJ2-2, the CDR3 gives the full variable domain: EADIYQTPRYLVIGTGKKITLECSQTMGHDKMYWYQQDPGMELHLIHYSYGVNSTEKGDLSSESTVSRIRTEHFPLTLESARPSHTSQYLCASSEAAGVGGELFFGEGSRLTVL.